This TCR beta chain was identified in a study of blood T cell repertoires in COVID-19. Study context: Sites across the United States, Italy and Spain contributed samples from acute and convalescent COVID-19. Sources were T cells, B-cell-depleted T cells, or PBMCs; the material itself was cDNA or gDNA.

Per the authors' pipeline: Reference gene primer amplification in the assay estimated nucleated cell counts. Clones were sequenced by immunoSEQ multiplex PCR, and TCRdb holds only the in-frame ones, with some missing. V and J calls and clone size follow that table, whereas D and trimming were derived from the DNA. Of hundreds of thousands of clones in the sample, 75% to 90% were seen once. The V end was cut by 3 bases, the J end by 3 bases, with 12 bases between. Germline-derived CDR1 and CDR2 are SEHNR and FQNEAQ (reference sequence). This CDR3 is 14 amino acids long. This receptor was identified in a man aged 35 to 55 with acute or convalescent COVID-19. The V and J genes are TRBV7-9 and TRBJ2-7, with D possibly TRBD1 on 6 matching bases. The sample comprised peripheral blood. In DNA, the CDR3 is TGTGCCAGCAGCTTCGGACAGCCACTCTACGAGCAGTACTTC. It specifies CASSFGQPLYEQYF. Combining the CDR3 with reference TRBV7-9 and TRBJ2-7 gives the whole variable domain DTGVSQNPRHKITKRGQNVTFRCDPISEHNRLYWYRQTLGQGPEFLTYFQNEAQLEKSRLLSDRFSAERPKGSFSTLEIQRTEQGDSAMYLCASSFGQPLYEQYFGPGTRLTVT.